A selection of T cell receptor beta chains follows, all from one sample in a study of identical twins. TCRdb called the 5' RACE reads again in MiXCR, with one record for every CDR3 protein. The table lists 250,000 or so distinct CDR3 sequences, about 7.3% of them singletons. These data are also associated with another study on yellow fever vaccine responses in identical twins.

The sample taken for sequencing was memory (CD45RO+) T cells sorted from blood. All receptors come from a woman between 18 and 29 years old in good health. Both conserved end residues are part of each CDR3. The order of the fields is J gene, clone size, V gene, CDR3 protein. Clone size appears in some rows only: once, few, many, or a class for an expanded clone.

>TRBJ2-1|many|TRBV6-4
CASSVVGTGEQFF
>TRBJ1-1|many|TRBV7-8
CASSSAGTEAFF
>TRBJ2-1|.|TRBV5-1
CASSRDSSGVYNEQFF
>TRBJ2-3|many|TRBV20-1
CSARDGGRDTQYF
>TRBJ1-1|few|TRBV10-3
CAISDRGQSTEAFF
>TRBJ2-2|many|TRBV6-1
CASSGRANTGELFF
>TRBJ1-1|few|TRBV12-3/TRBV12-4
CATGGLSEAFF
>TRBJ2-5|few|TRBV10-3
CAITSGETQYF
>TRBJ2-2|few|TRBV11-2
CASSRTRGGHFGELFF
>TRBJ1-3|many|TRBV5-1
CASSLAAGYAGNTIYF
>TRBJ1-5|few|TRBV6-2/TRBV6-3
CASSLEWGHGQPQHF
>TRBJ2-1|.|TRBV11-2
CASSPRWGNEQFF
>TRBJ2-3|many|TRBV3-1
CASSDGLVGLATQYF
>TRBJ2-5|.|TRBV18
CASSPPRTRDIQETQYF
>TRBJ2-1|few|TRBV15
CATRGLADSYNEQFF
>TRBJ2-5|many|TRBV11-3
CASSLSGQETQYF
>TRBJ2-1|.|TRBV6-2/TRBV6-3
CASTMGQGPYNEQFF
>TRBJ2-7|.|TRBV5-1
CASSLAGPPQYEQYF
>TRBJ1-1|few|TRBV12-3/TRBV12-4
CASTLGVNTEAFF
>TRBJ1-4|.|TRBV9
CASSVRGGELTNEKLFF
>TRBJ2-3|.|TRBV24-1
CATSVQGTDTQYF
>TRBJ1-2|many|TRBV11-2
CASSLEWTGDGYTF
>TRBJ2-3|.|TRBV7-3
CASSSSIGAGDTDTQYF
>TRBJ2-7|few|TRBV28
CASKAGGHEQYF
>TRBJ2-1|few|TRBV6-5
CASGRGAEQFF
>TRBJ1-4|.|TRBV12-3/TRBV12-4
CASRRRDTYEKLFF
>TRBJ2-2|many|TRBV5-6
CASSLLPTGELFF
>TRBJ2-5|many|TRBV10-3
CAISEKREETQYF
>TRBJ1-2|.|TRBV28
CASRGESGYGYTF
>TRBJ2-7|few|TRBV7-8
CASRGGTGALYEQYF
>TRBJ1-1|.|TRBV20-1
CSASPTDRVTEAFF
>TRBJ2-2|few|TRBV13
CASRRLAGGEAGELFF
>TRBJ2-4|many|TRBV11-2
CASSLGYQGRDIQYF
>TRBJ2-2|.|TRBV27
CASSFKRRTGELFF
>TRBJ2-5|.|TRBV2
CASSELWAGGETQYF
>TRBJ2-3|many|TRBV29-1
CSVAGDTDTQYF
>TRBJ2-1|.|TRBV9
CASSVAGTVSYNEQFF
>TRBJ1-5|many|TRBV5-1
CASSPTGNQPQHF
>TRBJ2-1|many|TRBV7-9
CASSSSGTNPLDEQFF
>TRBJ1-1|.|TRBV3-1
CASRHEAEAFF
>TRBJ2-1|.|TRBV24-1
CATSDVQGLSSYNEQFF
>TRBJ2-1|few|TRBV3-1
CASSQDLAGGSNEQFF
>TRBJ1-4|many|TRBV12-3/TRBV12-4
CASSLGRGEKLFF
>TRBJ1-1|many|TRBV28
CASTSNTEAFF
>TRBJ2-3|.|TRBV12-5
CASAIVSTDTQYF
>TRBJ2-3|.|TRBV14
CASSQAGIPTDTQYF
>TRBJ2-3|.|TRBV11-2
CASSRGLAPRTDTQYF
>TRBJ2-7|.|TRBV27
CASSLGLAGALREQYF
>TRBJ2-4|many|TRBV29-1
CSVTGTKNIQYF
>TRBJ2-2|.|TRBV19
CASSGTSLVGELFF
>TRBJ1-2|few|TRBV6-1
CASSELWDSRGYTF
>TRBJ1-5|.|TRBV4-1
CASSQAGGAQPQHF
>TRBJ2-5|few|TRBV7-6
CASSQGGLAGDQETQYF
>TRBJ2-1|many|TRBV12-3/TRBV12-4
CASSFKPRGSYNEQFF
>TRBJ1-5|.|TRBV19
CASKGERGVGQPQHF
>TRBJ2-7|.|TRBV20-1
CSAQGGTSGRDEQYF
>TRBJ1-4|.|TRBV28
CASSNIRGIGTNEKLFF
>TRBJ2-7|.|TRBV23-1
CASSPGGRSSYEQYF
>TRBJ1-1|many|TRBV10-3
CAISDTNTEAFF
>TRBJ2-2|many|TRBV5-1
CASSLVVTVNTGELFF